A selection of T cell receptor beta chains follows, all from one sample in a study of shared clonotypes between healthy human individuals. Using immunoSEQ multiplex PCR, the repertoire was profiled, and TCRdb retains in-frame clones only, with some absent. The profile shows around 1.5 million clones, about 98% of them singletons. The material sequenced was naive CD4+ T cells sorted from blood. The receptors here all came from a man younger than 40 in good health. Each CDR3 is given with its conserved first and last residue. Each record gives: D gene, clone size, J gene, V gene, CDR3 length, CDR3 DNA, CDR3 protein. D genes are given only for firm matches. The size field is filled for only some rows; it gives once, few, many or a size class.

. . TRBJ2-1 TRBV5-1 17 TGCGCCAGCAGCTTGGCCGTTGGGGTAGTGTCGAACAATGAGCAGTTCTTC CASSLAVGVVSNNEQFF
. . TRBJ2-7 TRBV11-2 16 TGTGCCAGCAGGCCTGTGGCTGACAGGCGTGGCTACGAGCAGTACTTC CASRPVADRRGYEQYF
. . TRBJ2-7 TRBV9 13 TGTGCCAGCAGCGTCGGTAGTCACGGCGAGCAGTACTTC CASSVGSHGEQYF
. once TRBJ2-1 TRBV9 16 TGTGCCAGCAGCGCTACTTCACGGGACCCGTACAATGAGCAGTTCTTC CASSATSRDPYNEQFF
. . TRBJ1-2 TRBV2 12 TGTGCCAGCAGCAGGGCTAACTATGGCTACACCTTC CASSRANYGYTF
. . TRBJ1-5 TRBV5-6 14 TGTGCCAGCAGCTTGTTACAGAGTCTTCAGCCCCAGCATTTT CASSLLQSLQPQHF
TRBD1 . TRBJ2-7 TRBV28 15 TGTGCCAGCAGTGAGGCGACAGGGGGAGGGTACGAGCAGTACTTC CASSEATGGGYEQYF
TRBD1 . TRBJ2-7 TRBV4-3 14 TGCGCCAGCAGAAACAGGGGGCAGACCTACGAGCAGTACTTC CASRNRGQTYEQYF
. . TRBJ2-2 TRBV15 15 TGTGCCACCAGCAGAGATAGTGGCGATACCGGGGAGCTGTTTTTT CATSRDSGDTGELFF
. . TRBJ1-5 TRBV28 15 TGTGCCAGCAGTTTAACGGGCGGCGTCAATCAGCCCCAGCATTTT CASSLTGGVNQPQHF
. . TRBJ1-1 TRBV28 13 TGTGCCAGCAGTAAACGTCTTGAGCACGAAGCTTTCTTT CASSKRLEHEAFF
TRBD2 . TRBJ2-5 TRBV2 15 TGTGCCAGCAGTGAGGATGGGAGGGCTTTAGAGACCCAGTACTTC CASSEDGRALETQYF
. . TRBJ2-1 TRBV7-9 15 TGTGCCAGCAGCTTATACGTAGCCTCCTACAATGAGCAGTTCTTC CASSLYVASYNEQFF